These 4 T cell receptor beta chains share one sample of origin, sequenced in a study of CD8+ T cells in alopecia areata (dated by TCRdb to the late 2010s). The library was produced with the immunoSEQ multiplex PCR assay. For TCR sequencing, RNA was extracted from every sample and reverse transcribed into cDNA to serve as template. TCRdb holds this immuneACCESS table with in-frame rearrangements only. Some clones are missing; in checked studies, unresolved V genes explain under half, and the rest has no known cause. The sample profile shows roughly 100,000 clones; 55% of them were found once. The top ten constitute around 8.5% of the sample. Sequencing was done on a sample of CD4+ T cells sorted from blood. These receptor sequences come from a human donor in good health.

V and J are TRBV11-1 and TRBJ2-2; no clear D. The CDR3 is 13 residues long. Between the trimmed V and J ends, which lost 6 bases and 7 bases, there was a span of 12 bases. Germline V gene data show CDR1 as SGHAT and CDR2 as FQDESV (reference sequence). The CDR3 is CASSSKRDGELFF. The DNA for the CDR3 is TGTGCCAGCAGTTCGAAGCGCGACGGGGAGCTGTTTTTT. Together with reference TRBV11-1 and TRBJ2-2, the CDR3 gives the full variable domain: EAEVAQSPRYKITEKSQAVAFWCDPISGHATLYWYRQILGQGPELLVQFQDESVVDDSQLPKDRFSAERLKGVDSTLKIQPAELGDSAMYLCASSSKRDGELFFGEGSRLTVL.

This rearrangement joins TRBV29-1 to TRBJ2-5, with TRBD1 matching 8 bases. Looked up from germline, CDR1 is SQVTM and CDR2 is ANQGSEA. This CDR3 is built from 13 residues. Trimming removed 6 bases from V and 6 bases from J; junction bases left unmatched: 9. Here the CDR3 reads CSVHTGGAQTQYF. The CDR3 DNA reads TGCAGCGTGCATACAGGGGGTGCCCAGACCCAGTACTTC. Full variable domain (outside the CDR3, taken from reference TRBV29-1 and TRBJ2-5): SAVISQKPSRDICQRGTSLTIQCQVDSQVTMMFWYRQQPGQSLTLIATANQGSEATYESGFVIDKFPISRPNLTFSTLTVSNMSPEDSSIYLCSVHTGGAQTQYFGPGTRLLVL.

V and J are TRBV29-1 and TRBJ1-1, with D perhaps matching TRBD1 (5 bases). This CDR3 spans 16 amino acids. With 3 bases removed from V and 1 base from J, the gap between germline ends came to 18 bases. Looked up from germline, CDR1 is SQVTM and CDR2 is ANQGSEA. CDR3 bases: TGCAGCGTTGATGGTCGGGCAGGGTGGGGGAACACTGAAGCTTTCTTT. Translation: CSVDGRAGWGNTEAFF. The full variable domain, completed using reference TRBV29-1 and TRBJ1-1, is SAVISQKPSRDICQRGTSLTIQCQVDSQVTMMFWYRQQPGQSLTLIATANQGSEATYESGFVIDKFPISRPNLTFSTLTVSNMSPEDSSIYLCSVDGRAGWGNTEAFFGQGTRLTVV.

This CDR3 is CASSMRDINSPLHF. In nucleotides, the CDR3 is TGTGCCAGTAGTATGCGGGACATAAATTCACCCCTCCACTTT. This chain links TRBV19 with TRBJ1-6, with a tentative D call TRBD1 (6 bases). This CDR3 contains 14 residues. Trimming removed 3 bases from V and 7 bases from J, with 10 bases in between. Germline V CDR1 and CDR2: LNHDA, SQIVND (reference sequence).